These T cell receptor beta chains were read from a single sample in a study of Graves' ophthalmopathy and Graves' hyperthyroidism. TCRdb reprocessed the multiplex PCR reads with MiXCR, giving one entry per CDR3 protein. The profile shows over 150,000 distinct CDR3 sequences, approximately 38% of them singletons. Sequenced input: peripheral blood. Every receptor here comes from a middle-aged woman with Graves' ophthalmopathy. CDR3s include the opening cysteine and the closing phenylalanine or tryptophan. Each record gives: J gene, clone size, V gene, CDR3 protein. Not every row has a clone size; where given, it reads once, few, many or a size class.

TRBJ1-6,.,TRBV10-3,CAIRGQGAEGSPLHF
TRBJ2-7,.,TRBV12-3/TRBV12-4,CASRPTSPGRSSYEQYF
TRBJ2-5,.,TRBV20-1,CSVGGQAQETQYF
TRBJ2-7,.,TRBV11-1,CASSLISGTGSSYEQYF
TRBJ2-7,.,TRBV12-3/TRBV12-4,CASSARTGFYEQYF
TRBJ2-7,many,TRBV6-2/TRBV6-3,CASSYELAEDYEQYF
TRBJ1-1,many,TRBV24-1,CATSDPSGGPEAFF
TRBJ2-6,many,TRBV6-5,CASRQQGHSGANVLTF
TRBJ1-6,.,TRBV6-1,CASSEAVYSPLHF
TRBJ1-2,.,TRBV7-2,CASSLGQGHYGYTF
TRBJ1-2,.,TRBV9,CASSPRSGSNYGYTF
TRBJ2-5,many,TRBV20-1,CSARDLSASGETQYF
TRBJ1-1,many,TRBV12-3/TRBV12-4,CASSLPQAPNTEAFF
TRBJ1-2,many,TRBV6-1,CASSDTGGVYGYTF
TRBJ1-6,.,TRBV12-3/TRBV12-4,CASRTGGSSPLHF
TRBJ2-5,.,TRBV28,CASSLDRRETQYF
TRBJ1-1,many,TRBV20-1,CSALSITAAFYTEAFF
TRBJ1-2,many,TRBV12-3/TRBV12-4,CASSLPQGSRYGYTF
TRBJ2-5,.,TRBV2,CASSELPSETQYF
TRBJ2-5,.,TRBV28,CASSLGADRAGTQYF
TRBJ2-7,many,TRBV3-1,CASSLTGGYEQYF
TRBJ2-7,.,TRBV30,CAWSMPGTYEQYF
TRBJ1-5,many,TRBV29-1,CSVQTDSNQPQHF
TRBJ2-7,many,TRBV4-1,CASSQETGTGANHEQYF
TRBJ1-1,few,TRBV6-2/TRBV6-3,CASKGRKNTEAFF
TRBJ1-2,.,TRBV20-1,CSAQSSNYGYTF
TRBJ2-6,many,TRBV28,CASSSFVPGANVLTF
TRBJ2-7,few,TRBV11-2,CASSLDPSGRGEQYF
TRBJ1-1,many,TRBV19,CASSIAQGEGAEAFF
TRBJ1-2,many,TRBV5-1,CASSIRQGSDYGYTF
TRBJ1-2,once,TRBV5-1,CASSQDPGTKTTNYGYTF
TRBJ1-2,many,TRBV20-1,CSASRGGNYGYTF
TRBJ2-4,many,TRBV28,CASSLSRGGGALRNIQYF
TRBJ2-7,many,TRBV20-1,CSALRLAEGGEQYF
TRBJ1-2,.,TRBV10-3,CAISPGQGDGYTF
TRBJ1-1,.,TRBV12-3/TRBV12-4,CASSRTGLANTEAFF
TRBJ1-2,many,TRBV7-2,CASSLVDREGGYTF
TRBJ1-1,many,TRBV6-5,CASTQARFTEAFF
TRBJ1-1,.,TRBV6-2/TRBV6-3,CASSTSGTGQVPNTEAFF
TRBJ2-7,.,TRBV28,CASSTQPRTYEQYF
TRBJ1-6,many,TRBV28,CASSPQDRGRDSPLHF
TRBJ2-5,.,TRBV11-2,CASSPDGRETQYF